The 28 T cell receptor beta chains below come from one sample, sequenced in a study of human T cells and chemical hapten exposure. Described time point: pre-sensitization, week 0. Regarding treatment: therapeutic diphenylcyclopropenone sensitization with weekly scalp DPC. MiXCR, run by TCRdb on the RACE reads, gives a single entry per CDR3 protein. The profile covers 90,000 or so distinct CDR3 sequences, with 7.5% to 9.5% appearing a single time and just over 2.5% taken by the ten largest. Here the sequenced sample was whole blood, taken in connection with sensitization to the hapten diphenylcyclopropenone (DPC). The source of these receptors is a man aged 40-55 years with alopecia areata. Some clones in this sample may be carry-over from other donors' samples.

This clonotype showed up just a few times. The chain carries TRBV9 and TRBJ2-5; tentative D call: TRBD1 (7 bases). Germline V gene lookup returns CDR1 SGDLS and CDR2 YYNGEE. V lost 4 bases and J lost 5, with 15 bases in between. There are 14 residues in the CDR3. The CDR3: CASSLGRGRETQYF. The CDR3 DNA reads TGTGCCAGCAGCCTAGGCAGGGGGAGGGAGACCCAGTACTTC. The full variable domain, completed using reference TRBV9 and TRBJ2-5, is DSGVTQTPKHLITATGQRVTLRCSPRSGDLSVYWYQQSLDQGLQFLIQYYNGEERAKGNILERFSAQQFPDLHSELNLSSLELGDSALYFCASSLGRGRETQYFGPGTRLLVL.

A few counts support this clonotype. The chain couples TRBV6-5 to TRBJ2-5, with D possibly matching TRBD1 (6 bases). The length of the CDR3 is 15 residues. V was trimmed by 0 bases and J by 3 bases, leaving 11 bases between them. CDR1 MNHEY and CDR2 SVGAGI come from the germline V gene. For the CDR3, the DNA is TGTGCCAGCAGTTACTCGAACAGGGTAGAAGAGACCCAGTACTTC. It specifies CASSYSNRVEETQYF.

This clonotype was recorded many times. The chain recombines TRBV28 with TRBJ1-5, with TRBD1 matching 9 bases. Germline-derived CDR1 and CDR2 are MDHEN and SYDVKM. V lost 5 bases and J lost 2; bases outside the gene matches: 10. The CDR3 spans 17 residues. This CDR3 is CASSPIPDRGRNQPQHF. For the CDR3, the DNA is TGTGCCAGCAGTCCTATCCCGGACAGGGGTCGCAATCAGCCCCAGCATTTT.

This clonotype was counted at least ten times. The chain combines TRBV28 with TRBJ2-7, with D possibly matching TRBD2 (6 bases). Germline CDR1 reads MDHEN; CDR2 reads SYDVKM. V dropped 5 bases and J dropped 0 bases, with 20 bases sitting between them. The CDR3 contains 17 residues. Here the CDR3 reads CASSLNERLGLSYEQYF. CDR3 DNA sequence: TGTGCCAGCAGTCTTAATGAGAGGTTGGGACTCTCCTACGAGCAGTACTTC.

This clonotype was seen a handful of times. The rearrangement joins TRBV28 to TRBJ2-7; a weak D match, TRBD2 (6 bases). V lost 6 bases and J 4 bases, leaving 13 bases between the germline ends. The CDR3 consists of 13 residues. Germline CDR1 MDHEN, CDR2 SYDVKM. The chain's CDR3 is CASSPSGTYEQYV. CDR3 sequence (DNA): TGTGCCAGCAGCCCATCAGGGACTTACGAGCAGTACGTC.

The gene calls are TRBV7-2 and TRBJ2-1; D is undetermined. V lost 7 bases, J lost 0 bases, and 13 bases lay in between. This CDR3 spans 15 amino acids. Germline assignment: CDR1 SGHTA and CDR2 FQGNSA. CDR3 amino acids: CASIPGYLSYNEQFF. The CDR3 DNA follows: TGTGCCAGCATCCCAGGATATCTCTCCTACAATGAGCAGTTCTTC.

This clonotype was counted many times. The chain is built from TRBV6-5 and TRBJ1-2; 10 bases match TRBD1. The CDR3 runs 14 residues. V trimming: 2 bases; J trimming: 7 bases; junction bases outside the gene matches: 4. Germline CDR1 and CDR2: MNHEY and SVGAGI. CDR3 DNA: TGTGCCAGCAGTTACGATGACAGGGGGCTTGGCTACACCTTC. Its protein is CASSYDDRGLGYTF.

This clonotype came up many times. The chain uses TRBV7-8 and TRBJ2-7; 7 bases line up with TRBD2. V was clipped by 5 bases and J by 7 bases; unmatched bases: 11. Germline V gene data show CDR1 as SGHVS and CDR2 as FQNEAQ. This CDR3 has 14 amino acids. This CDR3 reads CASSLTSSGMEQYF. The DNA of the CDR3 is TGTGCCAGCAGCCTGACTAGCTCGGGTATGGAGCAGTACTTC.

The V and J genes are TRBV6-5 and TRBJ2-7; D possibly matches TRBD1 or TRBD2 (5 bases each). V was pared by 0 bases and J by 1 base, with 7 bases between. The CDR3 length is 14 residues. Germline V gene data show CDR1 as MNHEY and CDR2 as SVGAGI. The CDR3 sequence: CASSYSGPSYEQYV. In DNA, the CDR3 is TGTGCCAGCAGTTACTCGGGACCTTCCTACGAGCAGTACGTC.

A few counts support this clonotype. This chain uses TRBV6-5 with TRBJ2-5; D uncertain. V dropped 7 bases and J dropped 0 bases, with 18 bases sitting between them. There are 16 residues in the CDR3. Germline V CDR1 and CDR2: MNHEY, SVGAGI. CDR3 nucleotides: TGTGCCAGCAATCGTTGGTCGGCCGGGTACCAAGAGACCCAGTACTTC. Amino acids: CASNRWSAGYQETQYF.

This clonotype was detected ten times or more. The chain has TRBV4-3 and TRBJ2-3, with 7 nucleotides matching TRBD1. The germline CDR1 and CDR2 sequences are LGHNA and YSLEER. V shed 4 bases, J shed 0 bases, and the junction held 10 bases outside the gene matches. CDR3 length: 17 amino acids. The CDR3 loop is CASSLGDSRTSTDTQYF. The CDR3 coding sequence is TGCGCCAGCAGCCTCGGGGACAGCCGAACGAGCACAGATACGCAGTATTTT.

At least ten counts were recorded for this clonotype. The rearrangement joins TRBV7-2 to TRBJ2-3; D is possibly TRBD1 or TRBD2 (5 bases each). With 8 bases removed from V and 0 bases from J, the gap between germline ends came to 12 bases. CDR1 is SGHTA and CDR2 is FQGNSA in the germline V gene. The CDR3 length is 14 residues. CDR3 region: CASSWGPSTDTQYF. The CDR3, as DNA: TGTGCCAGCTCCTGGGGACCTAGCACAGATACGCAGTATTTT.

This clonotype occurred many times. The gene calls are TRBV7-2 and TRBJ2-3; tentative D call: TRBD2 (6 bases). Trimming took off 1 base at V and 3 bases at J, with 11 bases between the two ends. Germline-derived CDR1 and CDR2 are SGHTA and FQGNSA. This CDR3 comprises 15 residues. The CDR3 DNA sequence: TGTGCCAGCAGCTTAGTATTGGCGGGGACAGATACGCAGTATTTT. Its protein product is CASSLVLAGTDTQYF. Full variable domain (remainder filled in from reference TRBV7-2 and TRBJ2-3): GAGVSQSPSNKVTEKGKDVELRCDPISGHTALYWYRQSLGQGLEFLIYFQGNSAPDKSGLPSDRFSAERTGGSVSTLTIQRTQQEDSAVYLCASSLVLAGTDTQYFGPGTRLTVL.

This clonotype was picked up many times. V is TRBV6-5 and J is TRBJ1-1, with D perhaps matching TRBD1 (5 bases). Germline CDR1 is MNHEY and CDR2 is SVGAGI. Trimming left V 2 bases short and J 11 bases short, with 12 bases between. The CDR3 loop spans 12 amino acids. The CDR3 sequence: CASSYRGRLAFF. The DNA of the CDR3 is TGTGCCAGCAGTTACCGGGGCAGACTGGCTTTCTTT.

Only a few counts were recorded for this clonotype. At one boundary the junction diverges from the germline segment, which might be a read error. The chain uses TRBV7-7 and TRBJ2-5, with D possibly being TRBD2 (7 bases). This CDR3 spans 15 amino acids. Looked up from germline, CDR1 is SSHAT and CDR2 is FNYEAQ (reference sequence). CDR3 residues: CASSLPPSGQETQYF. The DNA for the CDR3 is TGTGCTAGCAGCTTACCCCCTAGCGGACAGGAGACCCAGTACTTC.

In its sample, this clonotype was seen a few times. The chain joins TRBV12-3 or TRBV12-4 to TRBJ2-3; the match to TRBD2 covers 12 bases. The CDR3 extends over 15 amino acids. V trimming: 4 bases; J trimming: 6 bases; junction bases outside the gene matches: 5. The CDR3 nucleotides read TGTGCCAGCAGTTCGGGGACTAGCGGGTCCGATACGCAGTATTTT. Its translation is CASSSGTSGSDTQYF.

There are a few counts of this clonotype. This chain's CDR3 is CASSRRQGYDGYTF. In DNA, the CDR3 is TGTGCCAGTAGTAGAAGACAGGGATACGATGGCTACACCTTC. The chain carries TRBV19 and TRBJ1-2; 7 positions agree with TRBD1. The CDR3 contains 14 residues. Per germline, CDR1 LNHDA and CDR2 SQIVND (reference sequence). V was clipped by 4 bases and J by 6 bases; unmatched bases: 8.

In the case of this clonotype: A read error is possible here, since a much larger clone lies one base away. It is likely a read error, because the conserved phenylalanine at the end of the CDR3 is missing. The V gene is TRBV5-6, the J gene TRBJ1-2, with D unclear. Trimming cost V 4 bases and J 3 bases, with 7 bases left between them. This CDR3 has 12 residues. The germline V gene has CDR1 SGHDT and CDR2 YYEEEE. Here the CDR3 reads CASSIEDYGYTL. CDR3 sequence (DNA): TGTGCCAGCAGCATCGAGGACTATGGCTACACCTTA.

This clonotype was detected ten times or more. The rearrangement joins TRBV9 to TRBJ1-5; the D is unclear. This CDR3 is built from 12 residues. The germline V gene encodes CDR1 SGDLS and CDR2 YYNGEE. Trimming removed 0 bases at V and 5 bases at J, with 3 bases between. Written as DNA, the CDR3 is TGTGCCAGCAGCGTAGGGGATCAGCCCCAGCATTTT. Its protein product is CASSVGDQPQHF.

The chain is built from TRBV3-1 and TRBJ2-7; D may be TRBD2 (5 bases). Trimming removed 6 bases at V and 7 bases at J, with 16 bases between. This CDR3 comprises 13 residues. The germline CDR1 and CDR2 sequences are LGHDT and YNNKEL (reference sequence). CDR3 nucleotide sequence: TGTGCCAGCAGTCTGGGGTTGCGGGTTGAGCAGTACTTC. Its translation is CASSLGLRVEQYF.

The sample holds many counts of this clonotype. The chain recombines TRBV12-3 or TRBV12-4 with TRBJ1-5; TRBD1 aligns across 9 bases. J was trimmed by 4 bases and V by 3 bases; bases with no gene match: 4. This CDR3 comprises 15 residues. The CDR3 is CASSLAGTGNQPQHF. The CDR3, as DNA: TGTGCCAGCAGTTTGGCCGGGACAGGGAATCAGCCCCAGCATTTT.

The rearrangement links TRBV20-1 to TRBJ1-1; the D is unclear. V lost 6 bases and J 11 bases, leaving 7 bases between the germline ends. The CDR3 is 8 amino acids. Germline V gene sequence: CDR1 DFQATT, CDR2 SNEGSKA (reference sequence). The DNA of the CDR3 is TGCAGTGCCCGAAGGGCTTTCTTT. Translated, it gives CSARRAFF.

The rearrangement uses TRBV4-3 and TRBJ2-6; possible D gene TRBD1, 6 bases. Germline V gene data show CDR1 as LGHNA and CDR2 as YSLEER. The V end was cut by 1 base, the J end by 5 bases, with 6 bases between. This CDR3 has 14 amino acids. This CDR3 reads CASSQGDRANVLTF. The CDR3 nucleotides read TGCGCCAGCAGCCAAGGGGACAGGGCCAACGTCCTGACTTTC.

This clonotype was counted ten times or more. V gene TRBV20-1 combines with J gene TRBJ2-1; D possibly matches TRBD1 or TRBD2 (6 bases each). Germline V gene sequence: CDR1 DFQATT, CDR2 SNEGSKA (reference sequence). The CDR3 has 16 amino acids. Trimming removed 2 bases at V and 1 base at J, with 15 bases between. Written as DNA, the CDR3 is TGCAGTGCTAGATCGGGCGGAGGGGGGTCCTACAATGAGCAGTTCTTC. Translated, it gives CSARSGGGGSYNEQFF.

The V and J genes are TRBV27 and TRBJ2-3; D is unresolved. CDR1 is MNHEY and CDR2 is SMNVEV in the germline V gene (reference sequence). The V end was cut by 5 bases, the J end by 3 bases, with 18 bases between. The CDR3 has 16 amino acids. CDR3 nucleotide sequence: TGTGCCAGCAGTCCCATCGGGCAGTTGCGGACAGATACGCAGTATTTT. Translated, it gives CASSPIGQLRTDTQYF.

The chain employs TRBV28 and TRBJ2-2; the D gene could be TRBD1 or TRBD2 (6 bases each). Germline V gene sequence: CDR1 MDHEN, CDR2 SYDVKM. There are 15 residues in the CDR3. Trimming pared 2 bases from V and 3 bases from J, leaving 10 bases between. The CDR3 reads CASSLGGHDTGELFF. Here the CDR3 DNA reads TGTGCCAGCAGTTTAGGGGGGCACGACACCGGGGAGCTGTTTTTT.

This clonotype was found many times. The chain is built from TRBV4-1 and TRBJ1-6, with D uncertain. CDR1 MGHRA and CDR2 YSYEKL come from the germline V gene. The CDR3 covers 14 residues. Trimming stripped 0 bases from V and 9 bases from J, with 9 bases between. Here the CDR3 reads CASSQESLGSPLHF. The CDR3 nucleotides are TGCGCCAGCAGCCAAGAGTCCCTGGGTTCACCCCTCCACTTT.

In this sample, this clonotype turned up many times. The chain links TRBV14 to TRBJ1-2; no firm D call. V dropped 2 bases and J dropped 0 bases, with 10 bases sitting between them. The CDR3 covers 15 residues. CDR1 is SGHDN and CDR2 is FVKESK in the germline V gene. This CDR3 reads CASSQNHGPNYGYTF. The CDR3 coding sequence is TGTGCCAGCAGCCAAAACCACGGACCTAACTATGGCTACACCTTC.